This TCR beta chain originates from a study of T-cell memory formation after mild COVID-19. Study overall: Largely donor-specific sequence clusters came from two donors. Study-level findings and limits: Some clones that responded turned up in pre-infection memory, which suggests that cross-reactive memory joined in. Later expanders leaned CD4+, whereas clones that contracted between day 15 and 85 were balanced CD4/CD8.

This CDR3 comprises 15 residues. V lost 5 bases and J lost 2; bases outside the gene matches: 6. CDR1 is MNHEY and CDR2 is SVGAGI in the germline V gene. Points on this clonotype: The target antigen is unknown.

cDNA libraries for TCR alpha and TCR beta, carrying sample barcodes and UMIs, came from 5'RACE with constant-segment primers. TCRdb re-called the 5' RACE reads through MiXCR, storing one row per CDR3 protein. This table has roughly 99,000 distinct CDR3 sequences, under 15% appearing once. This chain joins TRBV6-5 and TRBJ2-3, with TRBD2 matching over 8 bases. Sequencing used PBMCs or a T cell subset sorted from them (not recorded which). This TCR was recovered from a young man who had mild COVID-19 (a few samples of this study predate the infection). Cell type and time point are not known. CDR3 region: CASSRIAGSTDTQYF. The CDR3 DNA follows: TGTGCCAGCAGTCGTATAGCGGGATCCACAGATACGCAGTATTTT.